The 19 T cell receptor beta chains presented below share a single source sample, sequenced in a study of T cell responses to AZD1222 COVID-19 vaccine. Profiled with immunoSEQ multiplex PCR; TCRdb holds only in-frame clones, not every one. The table lists fewer than 200,000 clones, about 87% of them singletons. The material sequenced was peripheral blood, taken on day 0 of AZD1222 vaccination. These receptor sequences come from an adult in good health.

This clone was counted only a few times. The chain combines TRBV29-1 with TRBJ1-2; a possible D gene is TRBD1 (5 bases). Per the germline V gene, CDR1 is SQVTM and CDR2 is ANQGSEA. This CDR3 has 13 amino acids. Trimming shortened V by 4 bases and J by 5 bases, and 14 bases separated the two germline ends. The CDR3 sequence is CSVGGGTEYGYTF. In nucleotides, the CDR3 is TGCAGCGTTGGGGGAGGGACGGAATATGGCTACACCTTC.

The genes are TRBV6-5 and TRBJ2-3; possible D gene TRBD1, 6 bases. Germline V CDR1 and CDR2: MNHEY, SVGAGI. There are 14 residues in the CDR3. Trimming cost V 5 bases and J 3 bases, with 12 bases left between them. The CDR3 sequence: CASSPDRRTDTQYF. The DNA for the CDR3 is TGTGCCAGCAGTCCCGACAGGCGGACAGATACGCAGTATTTT.

The rearrangement uses TRBV5-5 and TRBJ1-5; the D is unclear. Looked up from germline, CDR1 is SGHKS and CDR2 is YYEKEE (reference sequence). CDR3 length: 15 amino acids. V shed 0 bases and J shed 0 bases, with 7 bases lying between them. CDR3 region: CASSLVGISNQPQHF. The CDR3 DNA follows: TGTGCCAGCAGCTTGGTAGGAATTAGCAATCAGCCCCAGCATTTT.

As DNA, the CDR3 is TGTGCCAGCAGTTTTCCCTTCGGCGGGGTGGTCAATGAGCAGTTCTTC. Amino acid sequence: CASSFPFGGVVNEQFF. J is TRBJ2-1 and V is TRBV28; D is perhaps TRBD2 (6 bases). This CDR3 has 16 amino acids. The germline V and J ends were trimmed by 3 bases and 6 bases, with 18 bases remaining between them. Germline assignment: CDR1 MDHEN and CDR2 SYDVKM.

CDR3 sequence (DNA): TGTGCCAGCAGTTTATTCCGGGGAAGTGGCTACACCTTC. It specifies CASSLFRGSGYTF. V and J are TRBV27 and TRBJ1-2; D gene unclear. V was shortened by 1 base and J by 7 bases, with 10 bases between the two germline ends. This CDR3 region has 13 residues. Germline assignment: CDR1 MNHEY and CDR2 SMNVEV (reference sequence).

In its sample, this clone was seen once. The chain joins TRBV18 to TRBJ2-1; D unresolved. Germline V gene sequence: CDR1 KGHSH, CDR2 LQKENI. CDR3 size: 15 residues. V lost 0 bases, J lost 0 bases, and 6 bases lay in between. CDR3 sequence (DNA): TGTGCCAGCTCACCACCACCTAGCTCCTACAATGAGCAGTTCTTC. Translation gives CASSPPPSSYNEQFF.

This clone was observed once. The chain employs TRBV7-2 and TRBJ1-4; possible D gene TRBD1, 5 bases. Trimming took off 5 bases at V and 2 bases at J, with 9 bases between the two ends. Per germline, CDR1 SGHTA and CDR2 FQGNSA. CDR3 length: 14 amino acids. This CDR3 reads CASSPDMTNEKLFF. CDR3 coding DNA: TGTGCCAGCAGCCCGGACATGACTAATGAAAAACTGTTTTTT.

The rearrangement uses TRBV30 and TRBJ1-1; no definite D call. CDR1 GTSNPN and CDR2 SVGIG come from the germline V gene (reference sequence). V lost 0 bases and J lost 1, with 9 bases in between. The CDR3 length is 14 residues. The CDR3 spells CAWSVPDRNTEAFF. In DNA, the CDR3 is TGTGCCTGGAGTGTACCCGACCGGAACACTGAAGCTTTCTTT.

This sequence joins TRBV6-7 and TRBJ2-7; D not resolved. TRBV6-7 belongs to the ORF category, with a function that is uncertain. This CDR3 has 16 residues. V was shortened by 5 bases and J by 2 bases, with 19 bases between the two germline ends. In DNA, the CDR3 is TGTGCCAGCAGTACGATTTGGAGAGGTTGCCCCTACGAGCAGTACTTC. Amino acids: CASSTIWRGCPYEQYF.

This chain connects TRBV30 to TRBJ1-2; 10 bases line up with TRBD1. Looked up from germline, CDR1 is GTSNPN and CDR2 is SVGIG (reference sequence). This CDR3 is built from 12 residues. Losses at the gene ends were 5 bases for V and 8 bases for J; bases not matched to a gene: 5. The CDR3 sequence: CAWGGTGEGYTF. CDR3 bases: TGTGCCTGGGGCGGGACAGGGGAAGGCTACACCTTC.

The J gene is TRBJ2-5, the V gene TRBV6-5, with 8 bases identical to TRBD1. Germline V gene sequence: CDR1 MNHEY, CDR2 SVGAGI. The CDR3 is 15 residues long. V gave up 2 bases and J gave up 5 bases; unmatched junction bases: 7. CDR3 amino acids: CASSYVTGVGETQYF. The CDR3 DNA reads as TGTGCCAGCAGTTACGTGACAGGGGTCGGGGAGACCCAGTACTTC.

This sequence joins TRBV4-2 and TRBJ2-2; the match to TRBD2 covers 14 bases. The CDR3 is 19 amino acids. Germline CDR1 and CDR2: LGHNA and YNFKEQ. The ends lost 1 base at V and 1 base at J; junction bases unmatched: 5. The CDR3 is CASSQVGGLAGGNTGELFF. The CDR3 nucleotides read TGTGCCAGCAGCCAAGTAGGTGGACTAGCGGGGGGGAACACCGGGGAGCTGTTTTTT.

This rearrangement joins TRBV30 to TRBJ1-5; possible D gene TRBD1, 5 bases. The CDR3 runs 14 residues. Trimming cost V 5 bases and J 4 bases, with 15 bases left between them. The germline V gene has CDR1 GTSNPN and CDR2 SVGIG (reference sequence). The CDR3, as DNA: TGTGCCTGGTCCCAGTCAAACAGGAATCAGCCCCAGCATTTT. Translation: CAWSQSNRNQPQHF.

The chain combines TRBV3-1 (or the pseudogene TRBV3-2) with TRBJ1-3, with a tentative D call TRBD1 (6 bases). The CDR3 consists of 16 residues. Between the trimmed V and J ends, which lost 1 base and 1 base, there was a span of 11 bases. Germline V lookup: CDR1 LGHDT, CDR2 YNNKEL (reference sequence). CDR3 in amino acids: CASSQVGGASGNTIYF. The CDR3 nucleotides read TGTGCCAGCAGCCAAGTTGGGGGGGCTTCTGGAAACACCATATATTTT.

This rearrangement joins TRBV28 to TRBJ1-2; 8 bases are a match to TRBD1. V shed 7 bases, J shed 7 bases, and the junction held 20 bases outside the gene matches. CDR3 length: 17 amino acids. CDR1 MDHEN and CDR2 SYDVKM come from the germline V gene. The CDR3 DNA reads TGTGCCAGCACTCTTATGGGAGGGTCGACAGGGGATTCTGGCTACACCTTC. Protein: CASTLMGGSTGDSGYTF.

This clone has only one observation. The rearrangement uses TRBV29-1 and TRBJ2-3, with D possibly TRBD2 on 5 matching bases. V was clipped by 6 bases and J by 0 bases, with 13 bases between them. The CDR3 runs 14 residues. Germline loops: CDR1 SQVTM, CDR2 ANQGSEA. The CDR3 bases are TGCAGCGTCCGGGCGGGCGCAAGCACAGATACGCAGTATTTT. Its translation: CSVRAGASTDTQYF.

The rearrangement links TRBV5-1 to TRBJ1-2, with D hard to call. This CDR3 is built from 17 residues. Germline V gene lookup returns CDR1 SGHRS and CDR2 YFSETQ. The V end was cut by 0 bases, the J end by 6 bases, with 21 bases between. For the CDR3, the DNA is TGCGCCAGCAGCTTGGCCTTCTTGTCCGGCGGAAGCGATGGCTACACCTTC. Protein sequence: CASSLAFLSGGSDGYTF.

The chain recombines TRBV28 with TRBJ2-7; 10 nucleotides agree with TRBD2. This CDR3 has 15 residues. Unmatched junction bases numbered 11, after V lost 6 bases and J lost 6 bases. Germline CDR1 reads MDHEN; CDR2 reads SYDVKM. The CDR3 region is CASRGFSGRAPEQYF. CDR3 DNA: TGTGCCAGCAGGGGGTTCAGCGGGAGGGCCCCCGAGCAGTACTTC.

V usage is TRBV30 and J usage is TRBJ2-7; 10 bases fit TRBD2. The germline V gene has CDR1 GTSNPN and CDR2 SVGIG (reference sequence). V lost 3 bases to trimming and J lost 7 bases; unmatched junction nucleotides: 12. This CDR3 has 15 amino acids. The CDR3 loop reads CAWRRRLAGVREQYF. In DNA form, the CDR3 reads TGTGCCTGGAGGCGGAGGCTAGCGGGAGTAAGGGAGCAGTACTTC.